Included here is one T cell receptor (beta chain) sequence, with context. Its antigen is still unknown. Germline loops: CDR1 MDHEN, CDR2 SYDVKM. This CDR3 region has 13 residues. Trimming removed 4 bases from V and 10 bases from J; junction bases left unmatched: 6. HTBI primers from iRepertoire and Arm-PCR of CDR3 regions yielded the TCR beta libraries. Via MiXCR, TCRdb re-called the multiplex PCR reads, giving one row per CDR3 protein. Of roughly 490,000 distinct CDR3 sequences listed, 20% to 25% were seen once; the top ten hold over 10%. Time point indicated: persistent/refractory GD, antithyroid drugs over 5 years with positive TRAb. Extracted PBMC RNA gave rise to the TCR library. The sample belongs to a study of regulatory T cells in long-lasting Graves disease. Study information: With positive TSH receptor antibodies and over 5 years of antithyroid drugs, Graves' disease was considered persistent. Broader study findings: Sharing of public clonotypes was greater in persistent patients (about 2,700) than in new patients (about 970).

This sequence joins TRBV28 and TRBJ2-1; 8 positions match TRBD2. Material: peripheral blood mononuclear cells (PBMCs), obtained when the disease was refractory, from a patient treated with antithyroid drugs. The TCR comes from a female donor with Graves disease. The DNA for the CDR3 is TGTGCCAGCAGTTCCGGACTAGCCTACGAGCAGTTCTTC. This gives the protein CASSSGLAYEQFF.